Given below is one T cell receptor beta chain in context. The antigen remains undetermined. The record originates from a study of CD4+ T cells in melanoma. Trimming left V 5 bases short and J 0 bases short, with 14 bases between. This CDR3 has 16 residues. The germline gives CDR1 LNHDA, CDR2 SQIVND (reference sequence). Findings of the study overall: CD8+ T cell, macrophage and B cell function reportedly correlated with neoantigen-specific CD4+ T cells. Diverse differentiation states were reported for melanoma neoantigen-specific CD4+ T cells.

Some clones are missing from TCRdb's copy, which holds only in-frame ones; the method was immunoSEQ multiplex PCR. The sample has roughly 9,900 clones; roughly two thirds are singletons. The chain has TRBV19 and TRBJ2-1, with D possibly being TRBD2 (6 bases). This TCR was recovered from a human donor with melanoma. The material sequenced was cells from a culture (not recorded whether cultured in vitro). CDR3 in amino acids: CASSLMAGSSYNEQFF. The CDR3, as DNA: TGTGCCAGTAGTTTAATGGCGGGGAGCTCCTACAATGAGCAGTTCTTC. The whole variable domain, remainder taken from reference TRBV19 and TRBJ2-1, is DGGITQSPKYLFRKEGQNVTLSCEQNLNHDAMYWYRQDPGQGLRLIYYSQIVNDFQKGDIAEGYSVSREKKESFPLTVTSAQKNPTAFYLCASSLMAGSSYNEQFFGPGTRLTVL.